This entry lists 22 T cell receptor beta chains sequenced from one sample in a study of blood T cells in healthy people across ages. Next came a second PCR, run for about 6 to 12 cycles, which used a sample-barcoded 5' primer along with a J-beta primer mix. TCRdb analysed the 5' RACE reads with MiXCR anew, one entry per CDR3 protein. The table shows roughly 1,800,000 distinct CDR3 sequences, with about 49% occurring only once. Material: blood. These TCRs come from a woman aged 35 to 49 in good health.

This clonotype came up a few times. This rearrangement joins TRBV2 to TRBJ2-1; D call uncertain. The CDR3 has 15 amino acids. Trimming took off 7 bases at V and 4 bases at J, with 17 bases between the two ends. Germline V gives CDR1 SNHLY, CDR2 FYNNEI. For the CDR3, the DNA is TGTGCCAGCACCCCTGGCAGCAATCGTTACAATGAGCAGTTCTTC. This sequence encodes CASTPGSNRYNEQFF.

The chain has TRBV9 and TRBJ2-7, with TRBD1 matching 10 bases. Trimming at V came to 2 bases and at J to 3 bases, leaving 11 bases not matched to a gene. The CDR3 totals 17 residues. CDR1 is SGDLS and CDR2 is YYNGEE in the germline V gene. Here the CDR3 reads CASSVNDRGLSIYEQYF. CDR3 nucleotides: TGTGCCAGCAGCGTCAACGACAGGGGGCTCTCCATCTACGAGCAGTACTTC.

This chain connects TRBV7-8 to TRBJ2-7; D call uncertain. Trimming took 1 base from V and 3 from J, leaving 13 bases between them. Germline assignment: CDR1 SGHVS and CDR2 FQNEAQ. CDR3 length equals 15 residues. CDR3 nucleotides: TGTGCCAGCAGCTTAGACCTTTCGAAGTTCTACGAGCAGTACTTC. It translates to CASSLDLSKFYEQYF.

This rearrangement joins TRBV20-1 to TRBJ1-2, with TRBD1 as a possible D gene (6 bases). V was trimmed by 5 bases and J by 0 bases, leaving 16 bases between them. The CDR3 has 15 amino acids. Germline CDR1 and CDR2: DFQATT and SNEGSKA (reference sequence). In DNA form, the CDR3 reads TGCAGTGCTTCCGAACCGAGGACAGCTAACTATGGCTACACCTTC. It translates to CSASEPRTANYGYTF.

At least ten counts were recorded for this clonotype. The chain joins TRBV9 to TRBJ2-5; 7 positions match TRBD2. The junction had 3 bases not matched to a gene; V was cut back by 0 bases and J by 1 base. The CDR3 has 15 amino acids. CDR1 is SGDLS and CDR2 is YYNGEE in the germline V gene. In DNA, the CDR3 is TGTGCCAGCAGCGTAGTCGGGGGGTTCCAAGAGACCCAGTACTTC. This encodes CASSVVGGFQETQYF.

This clonotype was observed a handful of times. V gene TRBV12-3 or TRBV12-4 combines with J gene TRBJ1-5; TRBD1 might be the D (5 bases). Trimming left V 4 bases short and J 4 bases short, with 14 bases between. The CDR3 runs to 15 residues. CDR3 nucleotides: TGTGCCAGCAGTTACCGGACAAACAGTAATCAGCCCCAGCATTTT. The encoded protein is CASSYRTNSNQPQHF.

This clonotype was recorded only once. This sequence joins TRBV7-9 and TRBJ2-3, with TRBD2 as a possible D gene (5 bases). The V gene's germline CDR1 is SEHNR and CDR2 FQNEAQ (reference sequence). V lost 4 bases and J 0 bases, leaving 11 bases between the germline ends. The CDR3 has 15 residues. The CDR3 is CASSSFGVSTDTQYF. The CDR3 DNA reads TGTGCCAGCAGCTCCTTCGGGGTTAGCACAGATACGCAGTATTTT.

J is TRBJ2-4 and V is TRBV20-1; the D gene is possibly TRBD2 (5 bases). The CDR3 is 13 residues long. The germline CDR1 and CDR2 sequences are DFQATT and SNEGSKA (reference sequence). Trimming removed 2 bases from V and 7 bases from J, with 12 bases in between. The DNA for the CDR3 is TGCAGTGCTAGAAATCGGGGTGAGAACATTCAGTACTTC. Protein: CSARNRGENIQYF.

The gene calls are TRBV6-1 and TRBJ2-7, with TRBD2 matching over 7 bases. Per the germline V gene, CDR1 is MNHNS and CDR2 is SASEGT. The CDR3 extends over 16 amino acids. After removal of 2 bases from V and 1 base from J, the junction contained 8 bases not matched to a gene. CDR3: CASSEWGGVGSYEQYF. The CDR3 DNA reads as TGTGCCAGCAGTGAATGGGGGGGGGTAGGATCCTACGAGCAGTACTTC.

The V gene is TRBV2, the J gene TRBJ2-6; D is unclear. Per germline, CDR1 SNHLY and CDR2 FYNNEI. The CDR3 spans 13 residues. V lost 6 bases and J 4 bases, leaving 7 bases between the germline ends. For the CDR3, the DNA is TGTGCCAGCAGCGATATGGGGGCCAACGTCCTGACTTTC. Protein: CASSDMGANVLTF.

This chain links TRBV12-3 or TRBV12-4 with TRBJ1-2; 8 positions agree with TRBD1. This CDR3 has 14 residues. V was clipped by 7 bases and J by 7 bases; unmatched bases: 11. The CDR3 loop reads CASNRQGSATGYTF. The DNA of the CDR3 is TGTGCCAGCAATCGACAGGGGTCGGCGACTGGCTACACCTTC.

This clonotype was counted a few times. The chain employs TRBV20-1 and TRBJ2-7; TRBD1 aligns across 7 bases. This CDR3 is built from 14 residues. Per the germline V gene, CDR1 is DFQATT and CDR2 is SNEGSKA (reference sequence). Unmatched junction bases numbered 8, after V lost 5 bases and J lost 1 base. The CDR3 DNA is TGCAGTGCTTCCCGACAGGGACGGTCCTACGAGCAGTACTTC. It is translated as CSASRQGRSYEQYF.

This chain links TRBV4-2 with TRBJ2-1; 13 positions match TRBD2. The V gene end was trimmed by 4 bases and the J gene end by 8 bases; junction bases not matched to a gene: 11. The CDR3 is 17 residues long. The germline V gene has CDR1 LGHNA and CDR2 YNFKEQ. CDR3 nucleotide sequence: TGTGCCAGCAGCCCAACATTACTAGCGGGGGGGCAGGATGAGCAGTTCTTC. Protein product: CASSPTLLAGGQDEQFF.

About this clonotype itself: A much larger clone is a single base away; this may be a read error. This rearrangement joins TRBV6-5 to TRBJ2-7; maybe TRBD2 (5 bases). The CDR3 is 13 residues long. Germline values: CDR1 MNHEY, CDR2 SVGAGI. V lost 8 bases and J 3 bases, leaving 14 bases between the germline ends. The CDR3 DNA follows: TGTGCCAGCCGTACCTCCGAGGGCTACGAGCAGTACTTC. It translates to CASRTSEGYEQYF.

The chain joins TRBV7-2 to TRBJ2-1, with TRBD2 as a possible D gene (6 bases). This CDR3 is 13 amino acids long. V dropped 6 bases and J dropped 7 bases, with 13 bases sitting between them. CDR1 and CDR2 (germline): SGHTA, FQGNSA. The CDR3 spells CASRLGGINEQFF. CDR3 nucleotides: TGTGCCAGCAGATTGGGCGGGATAAATGAGCAGTTCTTC.

This clonotype was counted once. The gene calls are TRBV6-5 and TRBJ1-2, with D maybe TRBD1 (5 bases). The CDR3 length is 14 residues. CDR1 MNHEY and CDR2 SVGAGI come from the germline V gene. V was cut by 6 bases and J by 2 bases, with 13 bases left in between. The DNA for the CDR3 is TGTGCCAGCAGAAGAGCCCGGGACAACTATGGCTACACCTTC. Translated, it gives CASRRARDNYGYTF.

In this sample, this clonotype turned up a few times. This sequence joins TRBV20-1 and TRBJ2-1; 8 nucleotides match TRBD2. Germline values: CDR1 DFQATT, CDR2 SNEGSKA (reference sequence). This CDR3 spans 13 amino acids. The CDR3 sequence: CSRSVRGGNEQFF. The CDR3 bases are TGCAGCCGATCCGTACGGGGGGGGAATGAGCAGTTCTTC.

The chain has TRBV28 and TRBJ2-4; D is perhaps TRBD1 (6 bases). The CDR3 length is 15 residues. Germline loops: CDR1 MDHEN, CDR2 SYDVKM. The ends were cut back, 6 bases at V and 1 base at J, with 13 bases in the middle. The CDR3, as DNA: TGTGCCAGCAGCCAAGCCCAGGGGGCCAAAAACATTCAGTACTTC. Its protein product is CASSQAQGAKNIQYF.

As to this clonotype: Mismatch with germline at one junction end may stem from a read error. DNA for the CDR3: TGTGTCAGCAGCCCCGACAGGAACTATGGCTACACCTTC. It yields the protein CVSSPDRNYGYTF. The J gene is TRBJ1-2, the V gene TRBV28; D perhaps matches TRBD1 (6 bases). CDR1 and CDR2 from the germline V gene are MDHEN and SYDVKM. The CDR3 totals 13 residues.

In its sample, this clonotype was seen a few times. V and J are TRBV18 and TRBJ2-5, with TRBD1 identical over 7 bases. Germline V gene sequence: CDR1 KGHSH, CDR2 LQKENI. V trimming: 2 bases; J trimming: 2 bases; junction bases outside the gene matches: 2. The CDR3 runs 14 residues. The CDR3 DNA sequence: TGTGCCAGCTCACCAGTGGGACAGCAAGAGACCCAGTACTTC. Translated: CASSPVGQQETQYF.

Many counts were recorded for this clonotype. The chain joins TRBV6-2 or TRBV6-3 to TRBJ2-1; 7 bases are a match to TRBD2. This CDR3 contains 14 residues. The junction had 6 bases not matched to a gene; V was cut back by 7 bases and J by 3 bases. Germline V gene sequence: CDR1 MNHEY, CDR2 SVGEGT. CDR3 residues: CASKPGLNYNEQFF. The CDR3 DNA is TGTGCCAGCAAGCCGGGACTAAACTACAATGAGCAGTTCTTC.

This chain joins TRBV4-3 and TRBJ2-5, with 7 bases lining up with TRBD1. The V gene end was trimmed by 0 bases and the J gene end by 2 bases; junction bases not matched to a gene: 3. The CDR3 covers 15 residues. The germline V gene has CDR1 LGHNA and CDR2 YSLEER. The CDR3 here is CASSQEAQGQETQYF. CDR3 nucleotides: TGCGCCAGCAGCCAAGAAGCACAGGGGCAAGAGACCCAGTACTTC.